This T cell receptor beta chain is drawn from a study of blood T cells in healthy people across ages. Germline assignment: CDR1 SQVTM and CDR2 ANQGSEA. With 6 bases removed from V and 8 bases from J, the gap between germline ends came to 7 bases. The CDR3 length is 10 residues. The second PCR ran roughly 7 to 12 cycles with a sample-barcoded 5' primer and J-beta primers. TCRdb analysed the 5' RACE reads with MiXCR anew, one entry per CDR3 protein. The table lists roughly 800,000 distinct CDR3 sequences, 35% to 40% of them singletons, with around 13% in the top ten. The sequencing input was blood. This sequence was found in a man aged 18 to 29 in good health. The rearrangement links TRBV29-1 to TRBJ2-2; D uncertain. CDR3 nucleotides: TGCAGCGTATCTCAGGGGGAGCTGTTTTTT. Its translation is CSVSQGELFF.